Each of the 28 T cell receptor beta chains below was sequenced from the same sample in a study of regulatory T cells in long-lasting Graves disease. The time point was: newly diagnosed GD, antithyroid drugs for less than 3 months. From PBMCs, RNA was extracted and then used to make the TCR library. Through Arm-PCR of CDR3 regions and iRepertoire HTBI primers, TCR beta libraries were built. TCRdb reanalysed the multiplex PCR reads using MiXCR and keeps one entry per CDR3 protein. The table records roughly 500,000 distinct CDR3 sequences, less than 15% of them present only once. This sample was shared with a second study, whose subject was T cells in Graves' hyperthyroidism and ophthalmopathy.

This specimen consisted of peripheral blood mononuclear cells (PBMCs), obtained at new diagnosis, from a patient treated with antithyroid drugs. The receptors shown here come from a man aged 25-45 years with Graves disease.

This clonotype was found many times. The chain uses TRBV6-5 and TRBJ2-3; 9 bases line up with TRBD2. The length of the CDR3 is 15 residues. With V trimmed by 0 bases and J by 8 bases, 6 bases remained unmatched. Germline V lookup: CDR1 MNHEY, CDR2 SVGAGI. The CDR3 protein is CASSYSDSGSGTQYF. CDR3 in DNA: TGTGCCAGCAGTTACTCCGATAGCGGGAGTGGTACGCAGTATTTT.

This clonotype was recorded many times. The chain employs TRBV5-1 and TRBJ2-6, with D uncertain. Trimming took off 5 bases at V and 4 bases at J, with 10 bases between the two ends. Germline assignment: CDR1 SGHRS and CDR2 YFSETQ. The CDR3 totals 14 residues. CDR3 loop: CASSSNTGANVLTF. CDR3 nucleotide sequence: TGCGCCAGCAGTTCTAACACCGGGGCCAACGTCCTGACTTTC.

This clonotype was picked up many times. This sequence joins TRBV5-1 and TRBJ2-1, with a possible D match to TRBD2 (5 bases). The CDR3 extends over 16 amino acids. CDR1 SGHRS and CDR2 YFSETQ come from the germline V gene. V lost 4 bases and J lost 9, with 23 bases in between. CDR3 DNA: TGCGCCAGCAGCCCCCGGGCGCAGAGATCCCGGGGTGAGCAGTTCTTC. Its translation is CASSPRAQRSRGEQFF.

The DNA for the CDR3 is TGCGCCAGCAGCCAAGAAGGGCTGCTATTTAGGGAGACCCAGTACTTC. Translated, it gives CASSQEGLLFRETQYF. This chain uses TRBV4-1 with TRBJ2-5; D unclear. Looked up from germline, CDR1 is MGHRA and CDR2 is YSYEKL. The CDR3 runs to 16 residues. V lost 0 bases and J lost 5, with 16 bases in between.

This clonotype turned up a few times. V is TRBV20-1 and J is TRBJ1-6, with unresolved D. Trimming pared 6 bases from V and 5 bases from J, leaving 11 bases between. In germline, CDR1 is DFQATT, CDR2 SNEGSKA (reference sequence). The CDR3 has 13 amino acids. CDR3 bases: TGCAGTGCGGCCGACGGGAATAATTCACCCCTCCACTTT. Translating it yields CSAADGNNSPLHF.

This clonotype was recorded many times. The rearrangement uses TRBV24-1 and TRBJ2-1; D remains ambiguous. CDR1 is KGHDR and CDR2 is SFDVKD in the germline V gene. The V end lost 3 bases, the J end lost 9 bases, and 11 bases lay between the germline ends. The CDR3 contains 13 residues. The CDR3 sequence is CATSDLSSPEQFF. The DNA of the CDR3 is TGTGCCACCAGTGATCTAAGTTCCCCTGAGCAGTTCTTC.

This clonotype was seen many times. The rearrangement joins TRBV10-3 to TRBJ1-2; perhaps TRBD1 as D (5 bases). The CDR3 sequence is 13 residues long. The V end lost 2 bases, the J end lost 4 bases, and 8 bases lay between the germline ends. Per the germline V gene, CDR1 is ENHRY and CDR2 is SYGVKD. Here the CDR3 reads CAISEVGGYGYTF. Written as DNA, the CDR3 is TGTGCCATCAGTGAGGTGGGGGGCTATGGCTACACCTTC.

This clonotype was detected ten times or more. J is TRBJ1-1 and V is TRBV10-3; no reliable D call. Trimming removed 8 bases at V and 3 bases at J, with 13 bases between. CDR3 length: 13 residues. Germline CDR1 reads ENHRY; CDR2 reads SYGVKD. CDR3 region: CAIESPEDTEAFF. The DNA for the CDR3 is TGTGCCATCGAATCGCCTGAGGACACTGAAGCTTTCTTT.

For this clonotype: A read error is likely here: a far larger clone is one base away. The chain couples TRBV28 to TRBJ2-1; possibly TRBD1 for D (5 bases). The J call may be wrong; the DNA end is better matched by TRBJ2-7. Germline assignment: CDR1 MDHEN and CDR2 SYDVKM. The CDR3 extends over 14 amino acids. Written as DNA, the CDR3 is TGTGCCAGCGGCCATGGAAACAGGCACTACGAGCAGTACTTC. It is translated as CASGHGNRHYEQYF.

This clonotype showed up just a few times. V gene TRBV28 combines with J gene TRBJ2-4; no clear D. V was pared by 5 bases and J by 8 bases, with 7 bases between. This CDR3 comprises 11 residues. Germline V gives CDR1 MDHEN, CDR2 SYDVKM. CDR3 in DNA: TGTGCCAGCAGTACAAGGGACATTCAGTACTTC. Its protein product is CASSTRDIQYF.

There are many counts of this clonotype. The genes are TRBV3-1 and TRBJ2-7; D is possibly TRBD1 (6 bases). V was shortened by 4 bases and J by 6 bases, with 13 bases between the two germline ends. The CDR3 is made up of 13 amino acids. Germline V CDR1 and CDR2: LGHDT, YNNKEL (reference sequence). The CDR3 reads CASSPTPQGEQYF. The CDR3 nucleotides are TGTGCCAGCAGCCCTACACCACAGGGCGAGCAGTACTTC.

The sample holds many counts of this clonotype. The chain carries TRBV12-3 or TRBV12-4 and TRBJ1-1; no firm D call. V gave up 3 bases and J gave up 1 base, with 6 bases separating them. This CDR3 has 13 amino acids. The CDR3 loop is CASSFAENTEAFF. The CDR3 DNA is TGTGCCAGCAGTTTCGCGGAGAACACTGAAGCTTTCTTT.

J is TRBJ2-7 and V is TRBV25-1, with 7 bases identical to TRBD1. This CDR3 has 16 amino acids. The V segment lost 6 bases and the J segment 3 bases; nucleotides outside the gene matches: 14. The germline CDR1 and CDR2 sequences are MGHDK and SYGVNS. CDR3 loop: CASSLRGRDSIYEQYF. CDR3 sequence (DNA): TGTGCCAGCAGCTTAAGGGGTAGGGACAGCATCTACGAGCAGTACTTC.

This clonotype was recorded many times. The V gene is TRBV2, the J gene TRBJ2-7; D uncertain. Germline assignment: CDR1 SNHLY and CDR2 FYNNEI. The V end lost 8 bases, the J end lost 4 bases, and 12 bases lay between the germline ends. CDR3 size: 12 residues. In DNA form, the CDR3 reads TGTGCCAGCCGCGGCCCGGTATACGAGCAGTACTTC. It codes for CASRGPVYEQYF.

This clonotype was detected a few times. V and J are TRBV19 and TRBJ2-6, with D perhaps matching TRBD1 (5 bases). The CDR3 consists of 13 residues. The ends were cut back, 6 bases at V and 2 bases at J, with 5 bases in the middle. Germline assignment: CDR1 LNHDA and CDR2 SQIVND (reference sequence). The CDR3 coding sequence is TGTGCCAGTAGGGGGCCTGGGGCCAACGTCCTGACTTTC. Amino acids: CASRGPGANVLTF.

This clonotype came up a few times. V gene TRBV3-1 combines with J gene TRBJ1-2; 9 bases align to TRBD1. The V and J ends lost 4 bases and 8 bases, in that order; junction bases with no gene match: 8. CDR3 size: 14 residues. CDR1 is LGHDT and CDR2 is YNNKEL in the germline V gene (reference sequence). The CDR3 coding sequence is TGTGCCAGCAGCCCCCGGGACAGGGTAGGAGGCTACACCTTC. Its translation is CASSPRDRVGGYTF.

Comment on this clonotype: Sequence at one end of the junction differs from germline and may be a read error. This chain connects TRBV4-1 to TRBJ1-1; TRBD1 might be the D (5 bases). Germline lookup yields CDR1 MGHRA and CDR2 YSYEKL. This CDR3 contains 14 residues. The CDR3 bases are TGTGCCAGCAGCCAAGATAGGGGAAACACTGAAGCTTTCTTT. Translation: CASSQDRGNTEAFF.

This clonotype was seen more than once but under ten times. This sequence joins TRBV15 and TRBJ2-7; 8 bases fit TRBD2. The CDR3 runs to 15 residues. Germline CDR1 LNHNV, CDR2 YYDKDF (reference sequence). With V trimmed by 1 base and J by 5 bases, 7 bases remained unmatched. The CDR3 here is CATSRASAGEHEQYF. The DNA for the CDR3 is TGTGCCACCAGCAGAGCGTCAGCGGGAGAACACGAGCAGTACTTC.

This clonotype was recorded many times. The V gene is TRBV27, the J gene TRBJ2-1; 10 positions match TRBD2. Germline loops: CDR1 MNHEY, CDR2 SMNVEV (reference sequence). The CDR3 extends over 16 amino acids. The junction had 10 bases not matched to a gene; V was cut back by 7 bases and J by 4 bases. The CDR3 nucleotides are TGTGCCAGCACGGCTAGCGGGAGCCCCGGGTACAATGAGCAGTTCTTC. It specifies CASTASGSPGYNEQFF.

The sample holds many counts of this clonotype. The chain is built from TRBV5-1 and TRBJ2-1, with TRBD2 matching 14 bases. Trimming removed 4 bases from V and 0 bases from J; junction bases left unmatched: 3. Germline loops: CDR1 SGHRS, CDR2 YFSETQ. This CDR3 has 17 amino acids. CDR3 in DNA: TGCGCCAGCAGCAGACTAGCGGGAGGGAGCTCCTACAATGAGCAGTTCTTC. Protein product: CASSRLAGGSSYNEQFF.

The rearrangement joins TRBV12-3 or TRBV12-4 to TRBJ2-1, with D possibly being TRBD2 (6 bases). This CDR3 comprises 22 residues. Deletions cut 1 base from V and 2 bases from J, with 30 bases between. In DNA form, the CDR3 reads TGTGCCAGCAGTTTAGAGGCGGGATCGCGACCCCCTGGGCAGGGAACCTACAATGAGCAGTTCTTC. This codes for CASSLEAGSRPPGQGTYNEQFF.

The J gene is TRBJ2-1, the V gene TRBV6-1; 11 bases agree with TRBD2. CDR1 is MNHNS and CDR2 is SASEGT in the germline V gene. The CDR3 covers 15 residues. V gave up 4 bases and J gave up 6 bases; unmatched junction bases: 5. As DNA, the CDR3 is TGTGCCAGCAGTGCGCCGGGACTAGCGGTCAATGAGCAGTTCTTC. It is translated as CASSAPGLAVNEQFF.

This clonotype was counted many times. The chain employs TRBV7-3 and TRBJ2-1; D possibly corresponds to TRBD2 (6 bases). The CDR3 extends over 14 amino acids. CDR1 is SGHTA, CDR2 FQGTGA, per germline. V gave up 5 bases and J gave up 4 bases, with 12 bases separating them. The chain's CDR3 is CASSHGGEYNEQFF. In nucleotides, the CDR3 is TGTGCCAGCAGCCACGGCGGGGAGTACAATGAGCAGTTCTTC.

This rearrangement joins TRBV12-3 or TRBV12-4 to TRBJ2-1; possibly TRBD1 or TRBD2 for D (5 bases each). Trimming took off 8 bases at V and 2 bases at J, with 10 bases between the two ends. The CDR3 is made up of 13 amino acids. The CDR3: CASGTGTYNEQFF. In nucleotides, the CDR3 is TGTGCCAGCGGGACGGGTACCTACAATGAGCAGTTCTTC.

This sequence joins TRBV4-1 and TRBJ2-2; 7 bases are a match to TRBD2. J gave up 5 bases and V 8 bases, and 14 bases lay outside the gene matches. This CDR3 has 16 amino acids. CDR1 MGHRA and CDR2 YSYEKL come from the germline V gene. The CDR3 DNA is TGCGCCAGCTCCTGGGGAGGCGGGAGCGGTACCGGGGAGCTGTTTTTT. Protein product: CASSWGGGSGTGELFF.

The chain has TRBV19 and TRBJ1-1; unclear D gene. V was trimmed by 3 bases and J by 0 bases, leaving 8 bases between them. This CDR3 comprises 14 residues. CDR1 LNHDA and CDR2 SQIVND come from the germline V gene (reference sequence). CDR3 in amino acids: CASSIPALNTEAFF. In DNA form, the CDR3 reads TGTGCCAGTAGTATCCCCGCCTTGAACACTGAAGCTTTCTTT.

This clonotype was counted between two and nine times. The V and J genes are TRBV10-2 and TRBJ2-7; 12 bases are a match to TRBD2. CDR1 is WSHSY, CDR2 SAAADI, per germline. This CDR3 has 14 residues. Trimming cost V 8 bases and J 0 bases; bases outside gene matches: 2. CDR3: CASLTSGSSYEQYF. The CDR3 nucleotides read TGCGCCAGCCTGACTAGCGGGAGCTCCTACGAGCAGTACTTC.

This clonotype was found a few times. This sequence may be a read error, since a much larger clone differs from it by one base. The rearrangement joins TRBV7-8 to TRBJ2-7; TRBD2 aligns across 10 bases. The CDR3 is 15 amino acids. After removal of 2 bases from V and 0 bases from J, the junction contained 1 base not matched to a gene. Germline CDR1 SGHVS, CDR2 FQNEAQ. CDR3 region: CASSLTSGTSYEQYF. In DNA form, the CDR3 reads TGTGCCAGCAGCTTAACTAGCGGGACCTCCTACGAGCAGTACTTC.